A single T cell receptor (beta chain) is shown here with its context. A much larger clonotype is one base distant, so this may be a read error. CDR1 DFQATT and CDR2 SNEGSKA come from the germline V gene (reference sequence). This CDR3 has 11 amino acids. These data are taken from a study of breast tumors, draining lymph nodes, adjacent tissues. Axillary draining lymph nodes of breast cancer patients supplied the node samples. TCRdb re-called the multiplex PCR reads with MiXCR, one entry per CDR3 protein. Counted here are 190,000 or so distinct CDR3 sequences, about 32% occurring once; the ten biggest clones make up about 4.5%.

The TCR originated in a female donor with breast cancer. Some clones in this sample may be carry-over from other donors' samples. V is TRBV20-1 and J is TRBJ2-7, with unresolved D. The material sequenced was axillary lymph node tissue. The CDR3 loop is CSAGSSYEQSF. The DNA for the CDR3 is TGCAGTGCTGGTAGCTCCTACGAGCAGTCCTTC.